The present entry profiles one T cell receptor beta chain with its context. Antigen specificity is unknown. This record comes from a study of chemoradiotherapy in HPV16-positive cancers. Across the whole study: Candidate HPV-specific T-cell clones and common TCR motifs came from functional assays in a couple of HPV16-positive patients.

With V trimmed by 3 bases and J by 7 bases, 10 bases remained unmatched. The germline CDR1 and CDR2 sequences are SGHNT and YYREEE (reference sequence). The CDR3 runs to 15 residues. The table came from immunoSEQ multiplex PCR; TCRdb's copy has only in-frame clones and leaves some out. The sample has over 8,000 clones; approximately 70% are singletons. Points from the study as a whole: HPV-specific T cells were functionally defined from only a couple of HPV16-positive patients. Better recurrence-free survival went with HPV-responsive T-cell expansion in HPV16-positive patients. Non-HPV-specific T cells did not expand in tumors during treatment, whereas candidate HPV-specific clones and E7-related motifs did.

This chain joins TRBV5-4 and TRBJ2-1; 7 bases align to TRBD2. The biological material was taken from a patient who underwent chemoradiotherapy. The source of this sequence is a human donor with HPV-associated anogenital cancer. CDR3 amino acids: CASSSDPGGSNEQFF. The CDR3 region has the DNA TGTGCCAGCAGCTCCGACCCCGGGGGGTCGAATGAGCAGTTCTTC. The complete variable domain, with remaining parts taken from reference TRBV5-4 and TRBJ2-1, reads ETGVTQSPTHLIKTRGQQVTLRCSSQSGHNTVSWYQQALGQGPQFIFQYYREEENGRGNFPPRFSGLQFPNYSSELNVNALELDDSALYLCASSSDPGGSNEQFFGPGTRLTVL.